The clone carrying this TCR beta chain was picked up many times. Germline V gene sequence: CDR1 SGHAT, CDR2 FQNNGV. V was clipped by 1 base and J by 6 bases, with 10 bases between them. This CDR3 spans 14 amino acids. The time point was: persistent/refractory GD, antithyroid drugs over 5 years with positive TRAb. PBMC-extracted RNA yielded the TCR library. Construction of TCR beta libraries relied on iRepertoire HTBI primers and on Arm-PCR targeting CDR3 regions. TCRdb independently ran MiXCR on the multiplex PCR reads; one entry per CDR3 protein. Found here are over 250,000 distinct CDR3 sequences, more than 20% of them singletons; the top ten hold about 56%. The data originate from a study of regulatory T cells in long-lasting Graves disease.

This specimen consisted of peripheral blood mononuclear cells (PBMCs), obtained when the disease was refractory, from a patient treated with antithyroid drugs. This clonotype was sampled from a female donor with Graves disease. This chain uses TRBV11-2 with TRBJ2-1, with D hard to call. CDR3 bases: TGTGCCAGCAGCTTAGGAACTATGTTCAATGAGCAGTTCTTC. This translates into CASSLGTMFNEQFF.